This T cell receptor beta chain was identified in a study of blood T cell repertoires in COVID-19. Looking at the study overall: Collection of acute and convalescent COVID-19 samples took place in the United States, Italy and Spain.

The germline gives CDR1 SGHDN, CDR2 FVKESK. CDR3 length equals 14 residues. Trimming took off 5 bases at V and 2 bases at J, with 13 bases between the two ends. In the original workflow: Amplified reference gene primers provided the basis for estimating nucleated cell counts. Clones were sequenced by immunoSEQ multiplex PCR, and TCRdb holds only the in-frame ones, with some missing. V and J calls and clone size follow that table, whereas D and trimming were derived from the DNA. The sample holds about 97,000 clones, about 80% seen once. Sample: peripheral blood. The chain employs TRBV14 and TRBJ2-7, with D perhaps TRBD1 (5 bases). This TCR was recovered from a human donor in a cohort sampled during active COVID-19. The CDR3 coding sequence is TGTGCCAGCAGCTCCTTCAGGGTCCCCTACGAGCAGTACTTC. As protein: CASSSFRVPYEQYF.